One and the same sample provided the 11 T cell receptor beta chains below, sequenced in a study of cytotoxic CD8 clonotypes in ibrutinib-treated CLL. Repertoires were generated with immunoSEQ multiplex PCR, while TCRdb's copy carries only in-frame clones and drops some. Of more than 60,000 clones listed, roughly 83% are singletons. The sample in question was PBMCs, obtained after 24 months of ibrutinib treatment. Receptor source: a human donor with chronic lymphocytic leukemia.

V usage is TRBV7-9 and J usage is TRBJ1-1; tentatively, D is TRBD1 (5 bases). The length of the CDR3 is 15 residues. Germline V gene data show CDR1 as SEHNR and CDR2 as FQNEAQ (reference sequence). The V end lost 0 bases, the J end lost 3 bases, and 11 bases lay between the germline ends. The CDR3 is CASSLARGGHTEAFF. The CDR3 DNA reads as TGTGCCAGCAGCTTAGCGCGGGGGGGACACACTGAAGCTTTCTTT.

This chain connects TRBV2 to TRBJ2-1; 12 bases match TRBD2. This CDR3 comprises 13 residues. V trimming: 8 bases; J trimming: 7 bases; junction bases outside the gene matches: 3. Germline assignment: CDR1 SNHLY and CDR2 FYNNEI. CDR3 protein: CASQTSGGNEQFF. The CDR3, as DNA: TGTGCCAGCCAGACTAGCGGGGGTAATGAGCAGTTCTTC.

J is TRBJ2-3 and V is TRBV5-1, with 7 bases fitting TRBD2. The V segment lost 3 bases and the J segment 6 bases; nucleotides outside the gene matches: 7. The length of the CDR3 is 14 residues. Germline-derived CDR1 and CDR2 are SGHRS and YFSETQ. The CDR3 bases are TGCGCCAGCAGCTATAAAGCGGGAACGGATACGCAGTATTTT. This translates into CASSYKAGTDTQYF.

The chain links TRBV7-9 to TRBJ1-2; 7 nucleotides line up with TRBD1. Trimming cost V 5 bases and J 8 bases; bases outside gene matches: 11. The germline V gene encodes CDR1 SEHNR and CDR2 FQNEAQ (reference sequence). The CDR3 is made up of 14 amino acids. The CDR3 loop reads CASSLSGGGDGYTF. The DNA of the CDR3 is TGTGCCAGCAGCCTAAGTGGAGGGGGCGACGGCTACACCTTC. Complete variable domain (other parts from reference TRBV7-9 and TRBJ1-2): DTGVSQNPRHKITKRGQNVTFRCDPISEHNRLYWYRQTLGQGPEFLTYFQNEAQLEKSRLLSDRFSAERPKGSFSTLEIQRTEQGDSAMYLCASSLSGGGDGYTFGSGTRLTVV.

The rearrangement uses TRBV4-1 and TRBJ2-7; 10 positions agree with TRBD1. V lost 7 bases and J lost 7; bases outside the gene matches: 7. Looked up from germline, CDR1 is MGHRA and CDR2 is YSYEKL. The CDR3 is 13 amino acids. CDR3 protein: CASTRGQGDEQYF. The CDR3, as DNA: TGCGCCAGCACCCGAGGACAGGGGGATGAGCAGTACTTC.

The chain links TRBV19 to TRBJ1-5, with D uncertain. Germline CDR1 and CDR2: LNHDA and SQIVND (reference sequence). This CDR3 region has 14 residues. The V and J ends lost 3 bases and 9 bases respectively, with 15 bases between them. CDR3 bases: TGTGCCAGTAGTATTCTTGTTGACCAAGCGCCCCAGCATTTT. It encodes CASSILVDQAPQHF.

A word on this clone: A junction end diverges from the germline sequence, so it may reflect a read error. The chain combines TRBV7-3 with TRBJ1-3; 7 bases align to TRBD1. CDR1 is SGHTA, CDR2 FQGTGA, per germline. This CDR3 is built from 20 residues. The chain's CDR3 is CASSITPAERGRVSGNTIYF. Here the CDR3 DNA reads TGTGCCAGCAGCATAACCCCCGCGGAGAGGGGGCGAGTCTCTGGAAACACCATATATTTT.

The rearrangement uses TRBV30 and TRBJ2-7; possibly TRBD1 for D (6 bases). The CDR3 consists of 13 residues. Trimming removed 3 bases from V and 7 bases from J, with 16 bases in between. Germline V gene data show CDR1 as GTSNPN and CDR2 as SVGIG (reference sequence). The CDR3, as DNA: TGTGCCTGGAGACAAGAGCGCCAGGGGGAGCAGTACTTC. Amino acids: CAWRQERQGEQYF. The full variable domain, rest sourced from reference TRBV30 and TRBJ2-7, is SQTIHQWPATLVQPVGSPLSLECTVEGTSNPNLYWYRQAAGRGLQLLFYSVGIGQISSEVPQNLSASRPQDRQFILSSKKLLLSDSGFYLCAWRQERQGEQYFGPGTRLTVT.

The J gene is TRBJ2-7, the V gene TRBV7-3; TRBD2 might be the D (6 bases). This CDR3 region has 14 residues. V lost 2 bases to trimming and J lost 4 bases, with 12 bases between them. Germline assignment: CDR1 SGHTA and CDR2 FQGTGA. The DNA for the CDR3 is TGTGCCAGCAGCTTAGCTGGAGGGAAATACGAGCAGTACTTC. It translates to CASSLAGGKYEQYF.

The V call is TRBV2, the J call TRBJ2-7; D possibly matches TRBD1 or TRBD2 (6 bases each). Germline V gives CDR1 SNHLY, CDR2 FYNNEI. The CDR3 has 13 amino acids. V was clipped by 7 bases and J by 3 bases, with 13 bases between them. The CDR3, as DNA: TGTGCCAGCACCGGGGGCAGGGGCTACGAGCAGTACTTC. It encodes CASTGGRGYEQYF.

The V gene is TRBV2, the J gene TRBJ2-5; TRBD1 might be the D (6 bases). CDR3 length: 14 amino acids. In germline, CDR1 is SNHLY, CDR2 FYNNEI. The V end was cut by 6 bases, the J end by 5 bases, with 16 bases between. CDR3 bases: TGTGCCAGCAGCGGGGACACAAGGGGGGAGACCCAGTACTTC. Protein product: CASSGDTRGETQYF.